The clone carrying this T cell receptor beta chain appeared once. The antigen is unknown. This sample is part of a study of T cell responses to AZD1222 COVID-19 vaccine. Study-level results: Compared with day 0, the breadth and depth of the Spike-specific TCR repertoire rose significantly after two doses of AZD1222. Clonal diversity was possibly underestimated, and the donors were mostly white British, with more females.

Germline V gene lookup returns CDR1 LNHDA and CDR2 SQIVND (reference sequence). The length of the CDR3 is 15 residues. V dropped 3 bases and J dropped 4 bases, with 10 bases sitting between them. This table comes from immunoSEQ multiplex PCR, and its TCRdb copy is limited to in-frame clones, with some not included. This table holds over 85,000 clones, roughly 90% found once. Some second doses came at about 4 weeks and others at about 12 weeks; these were pooled. This chain links TRBV19 with TRBJ2-6; D is unclear. The TCR comes from an adult who received the AZD1222 COVID-19 vaccine. Sample: peripheral blood, taken 28 days after the second AZD1222 dose. The CDR3, as DNA: TGTGCCAGTAGTATTAGAAGGGCCGGGGCCAACGTCCTGACTTTC. This sequence encodes CASSIRRAGANVLTF.